This TCR beta chain was sequenced for a study of T-cell reconstitution after alpha-beta-depleted transplantation in children (dated by TCRdb to about 2016). At the level of the whole study: T-cell immune reconstitution after TCRalphabeta/CD19-depleted allogeneic hematopoietic cell transplantation in children was quantitatively tracked in the study by means of TCR repertoire profiling.

This clonotype was picked up many times. The specificity of this receptor is unknown. Qualities for individual bases were not recorded, and no much larger clone is one base off. Preparation of the library involved PCR. Sequenced on an Illumina HiSeq 2500. Molecular barcoding was employed in the preparation of TCR libraries, with unique molecular identifiers being used to normalize TCRbeta repertoire quantification. The public sequencing data were trimmed at Q25 with fastp and processed into clonotypes with MiXCR by TCRdb, which kept only in-frame beta chains. Identical CDR3 protein sequences are pooled into one entry, listed with their most common genes and DNA. A total of about 610,000 distinct CDR3 sequences appear in this sample, roughly a tenth of them only once. Of the sample, less than 5% falls within the top ten clones. This receptor was identified in a human donor who donated a stem cell graft to a child with acute myeloid leukemia. Sequences were derived from PBMCs from the stem cell graft donor, sampled from the stem cell graft.

Here the CDR3 is given as CASSHSTSYEQYF. Here is the DNA: TGTGCCAGCAGCCATTCGACTTCGTACGAGCAGTACTTC. The chain is assembled from TRBV11-2 and TRBJ2-7; confidence is insufficient to name the D gene. V lost 5 bases and J lost 4 bases; the stretch between them is 12 bases long. Based on the germline V gene, the CDR1 and CDR2 sequences are SGHAT and FQNNGV. The CDR3 measures 13 amino acids from cysteine to phenylalanine. The DNA shown is the 39-base CDR3, in frame from base 1.